The rows below give T cell receptor beta chains drawn from one sample of a study of shared clonotypes between healthy human individuals. Only in-frame clones appear in the TCRdb table, and some are missing; sequencing was by immunoSEQ multiplex PCR. The sample holds around 2.5 million clones, 90% to 95% seen once. The source material was naive CD4+ T cells from PBMCs. All receptors derive from a man in his late teens or twenties in good health. Some clones in this sample may be carry-over from other donors' samples. CDR3s include the opening cysteine and the closing phenylalanine or tryptophan. D genes are given only for firm matches. Rows may omit the clone size; those that give it use once, few, many or a size class.

>TRBJ1-5|.|.|TRBV7-5
CVRSLRNRSWAQHF
TGTGTCAGAAGCTTAAGGAATAGGAGCTGGGCCCAGCATTTT
>TRBJ2-7|TRBD1|.|TRBV28
CASSLWLTGGPYEQYF
TGTGCCAGCAGTTTATGGTTGACAGGGGGCCCCTACGAGCAGTACTTC
>TRBJ2-3|TRBD2|.|TRBV7-3
CASSNIAGALTDTQYF
TGTGCCAGCAGCAATATAGCGGGGGCCCTCACAGATACGCAGTATTTT
>TRBJ2-4|TRBD1|.|TRBV4-3
CASSQDTGGYAKNIQYF
TGCGCCAGCAGCCAAGATACAGGGGGCTATGCCAAAAACATTCAGTACTTC
>TRBJ2-5|TRBD2|.|TRBV28
CASSSPGASGAWTETQYF
TGTGCCAGCAGTTCCCCCGGTGCTAGCGGGGCCTGGACAGAGACCCAGTACTTC
>TRBJ1-5|.|.|TRBV29-1
CSVRGADRNQPQHF
TGCAGCGTGAGGGGGGCGGATCGCAATCAGCCCCAGCATTTT
>TRBJ1-1|.|.|TRBV5-1
CASSSPTGLNTEAFF
TGCGCCAGCAGCTCACCTACAGGGTTGAACACTGAAGCTTTCTTT
>TRBJ2-1|.|.|TRBV7-2
CASSLGISSYNEQFF
TGTGCCAGCAGCTTAGGAATAAGCTCCTACAATGAGCAGTTCTTC
>TRBJ2-5|TRBD1|once|TRBV5-5
CASSRQGETQYF
TGTGCCAGCAGCCGACAGGGAGAGACCCAGTACTTC
>TRBJ2-1|.|.|TRBV28
CASSSAGEGTNEQFF
TGTGCCAGCAGTTCTGCAGGGGAAGGGACCAATGAGCAGTTCTTC
>TRBJ2-1|TRBD2|.|TRBV7-2
CASSLYPLREYEQFF
TGTGCCAGCAGCTTATACCCCCTGCGGGAGTATGAGCAGTTCTTC
>TRBJ1-5|TRBD1|.|TRBV5-1
CASSLEGQGGQPQHF
TGCGCCAGCAGCTTAGAGGGACAGGGTGGTCAGCCCCAGCATTTT
>TRBJ1-2|TRBD1|.|TRBV29-1
CSVFNRGANYGYTF
TGCAGCGTTTTTAACAGGGGCGCGAACTATGGCTACACCTTC
>TRBJ1-4|TRBD1|.|TRBV4-1
CASSQVWATQGTGDEKLFF
TGCGCCAGCAGCCAAGTCTGGGCCACACAAGGGACAGGGGATGAAAAACTGTTTTTT
>TRBJ1-2|TRBD1|.|TRBV19
CASSTPGTAYGYTF
TGTGCCAGTAGTACGCCCGGGACAGCCTATGGCTACACCTTC
>TRBJ1-1|TRBD1|few|TRBV15
CATSRDARGSGQGALNTEAFF
TGTGCCACCAGCAGAGATGCAAGGGGGTCGGGACAGGGGGCCTTGAACACTGAAGCTTTCTTT
>TRBJ1-4|TRBD1|.|TRBV6-1
CASTGGGLGEKLFF
TGTGCCAGCACCGGAGGGGGCCTGGGGGAAAAACTGTTTTTT
>TRBJ2-7|.|.|TRBV19
CASTKRGSGEQYF
TGTGCCAGTACCAAACGGGGGTCGGGCGAGCAGTACTTC
>TRBJ2-7|.|.|TRBV28
CASSLVQVHEQYF
TGTGCCAGCAGTTTAGTGCAGGTCCACGAGCAGTACTTC
>TRBJ1-2|.|.|TRBV28
CASSLVDSNYGYTF
TGTGCCAGCAGTTTAGTGGATTCTAACTATGGCTACACCTTC
>TRBJ2-7|TRBD2|.|TRBV6-1
CASSGPGTSLYEQYF
TGTGCCAGCAGTGGACCCGGGACTAGCCTGTACGAGCAGTACTTC
>TRBJ2-2|.|.|TRBV5-4
CASSGGGGMNTGELFF
TGTGCCAGCAGTGGGGGTGGAGGGATGAACACCGGGGAGCTGTTTTTT
>TRBJ2-7|TRBD2|.|TRBV11-2
CASRPPPAGNFYEQYF
TGTGCCAGTCGGCCGCCCCCAGCGGGAAACTTCTACGAGCAGTACTTC
>TRBJ2-3|.|.|TRBV11-2
CASSFAPPDTQYF
TGTGCCAGCAGCTTCGCACCCCCAGATACGCAGTATTTT
>TRBJ2-7|.|.|TRBV28
CATCGRAYEQYF
TGTGCCACCTGCGGCAGAGCCTACGAGCAGTACTTC
>TRBJ1-4|TRBD1|.|TRBV6-5
CASSYSSGTGVEKLFF
TGTGCCAGCAGTTACTCGTCTGGGACAGGGGTTGAAAAACTGTTTTTT